The rows below give T cell receptor beta chains drawn from one sample of a study of cytomegalovirus exposure and HLA in healthy donors. Method: immunoSEQ multiplex PCR; TCRdb's copy keeps in-frame clones and lacks some. In the table there are some 130,000 clones, approximately 89% of which are singletons. Sequencing used PBMCs. These receptors originate from a woman aged 18-29 years in good health and CMV-seronegative. Both conserved end residues are part of each CDR3. The D gene is left open where the match is weak. Rows may omit the clone size; those that give it use once, few, many or a size class.

once	TRBV27	16	TRBD1	TRBJ1-6	CASSLEGAPGYSPLHF	TGTGCCAGCAGTTTAGAGGGGGCGCCCGGATACTCACCCCTCCACTTT
NA	TRBV5-7	16	NA	TRBJ1-2	CASSLFTGERFYGYTF	TGTGCCAGCAGCTTGTTTACGGGTGAGCGCTTCTATGGCTACACCTTC
NA	TRBV5-1	14	NA	TRBJ2-5	CASSATGSGETQYF	TGCGCCAGCAGCGCGACAGGGAGCGGGGAGACCCAGTACTTC
NA	TRBV29-1	12	NA	TRBJ1-5	CSVAGQGQPQHF	TGCAGCGTTGCAGGGCAAGGTCAGCCCCAGCATTTT
NA	TRBV7-9	15	TRBD1	TRBJ1-6	CASSPRQGAGSPLHF	TGTGCCAGCAGCCCCCGACAGGGGGCAGGTTCACCCCTCCACTTT
NA	TRBV4-1	15	NA	TRBJ1-1	CASSQDSLENTEAFF	TGCGCCAGCAGCCAAGATAGCCTGGAGAACACTGAAGCTTTCTTT
NA	TRBV18	13	NA	TRBJ1-5	CASSPYSNQPQHF	TGTGCCAGCTCGCCATATAGCAATCAGCCCCAGCATTTT
NA	TRBV7-3	16	NA	TRBJ2-7	CASSLGRLRAPYEQYF	TGTGCCAGCAGCTTAGGAAGGTTGAGGGCTCCCTACGAGCAGTACTTC
NA	TRBV9	16	NA	TRBJ2-2	CASSHSQVANTGELFF	TGTGCCAGCAGTCATTCCCAGGTGGCGAACACCGGGGAGCTGTTTTTT
NA	TRBV19	16	NA	TRBJ2-5	CASSNPPLRSRGTQYF	TGTGCCAGTAGTAACCCCCCTCTACGGAGCAGGGGGACCCAGTACTTC
NA	TRBV5-1	14	TRBD2	TRBJ2-7	CASSLLAGGPEQYF	TGCGCCAGCAGCTTACTAGCGGGGGGGCCCGAGCAGTACTTC
NA	TRBV4-2	13	NA	TRBJ1-6	CASKATMESPLHF	TGTGCCAGCAAGGCGACTATGGAGTCACCCCTCCACTTT
NA	TRBV19	13	NA	TRBJ1-1	CASSIAENTEAFF	TGTGCCAGTAGTATAGCAGAGAACACTGAAGCTTTCTTT
many	TRBV7-8	15	NA	TRBJ1-6	CASSLSGGADSPLHF	TGTGCCAGCAGCTTATCCGGGGGTGCGGATTCACCCCTCCACTTT
NA	TRBV5-1	15	NA	TRBJ2-7	CASSLVQGPPYEQYF	TGCGCCAGCAGCTTGGTTCAGGGTCCCCCCTACGAGCAGTACTTC
NA	TRBV7-6	16	NA	TRBJ2-1	CASSLGPRKDYNEQFF	TGTGCCAGCAGCTTAGGTCCGAGGAAGGATTACAATGAGCAGTTCTTC
NA	TRBV27	18	TRBD2	TRBJ2-7	CASTHRAPASGGPYEQYF	TGTGCCAGCACACATAGGGCCCCGGCTAGCGGGGGGCCCTACGAGCAGTACTTC
NA	TRBV5-4	15	TRBD1	TRBJ1-4	CASSRETGGDEKLFF	TGTGCCAGCAGCCGGGAGACAGGGGGCGATGAAAAACTGTTTTTT
NA	TRBV11-2	17	TRBD2	TRBJ2-1	CASREEPGLATINEQFF	TGTGCCAGCAGAGAAGAACCGGGACTAGCTACAATCAATGAGCAGTTCTTC
NA	TRBV19	17	NA	TRBJ2-1	CASSNRRTHSGDNEQFF	TGTGCCAGTAGCAATCGCAGGACTCACTCGGGCGACAATGAGCAGTTCTTC
NA	TRBV10-1	14	TRBD1	TRBJ1-6	CASRRDRNNSPLHF	TGCGCCAGCAGGAGGGACAGAAATAATTCACCCCTCCACTTT
NA	TRBV19	15	NA	TRBJ2-3	CASSRAPVSTDTQYF	TGTGCCAGTAGTAGGGCTCCTGTTAGCACAGATACGCAGTATTTT
NA	TRBV5-1	15	TRBD1	TRBJ2-2	CASSPRDRGTGELFF	TGCGCCAGCAGCCCCCGGGACAGGGGCACCGGGGAGCTGTTTTTT
NA	TRBV5-1	14	TRBD1	TRBJ1-2	CASSPGGTGYGYTF	TGCGCCAGCAGCCCGGGAGGGACAGGGTATGGCTACACCTTC
once	TRBV10-3	14	TRBD1	TRBJ2-5	CAISESRTGETQYF	TGTGCCATCAGTGAGTCGAGGACAGGAGAGACCCAGTACTTC
NA	TRBV7-3	15	NA	TRBJ1-2	CASSPTRGGLGGYTF	TGTGCCAGCAGCCCCACCCGGGGGGGGCTTGGCGGCTACACCTTC
NA	TRBV6-6	11	NA	TRBJ2-7	CASRGVLEQYF	TGTGCCAGCAGGGGAGTCCTCGAGCAGTACTTC
NA	TRBV14	13	NA	TRBJ1-2	CASSQVGDYGYTF	TGTGCCAGCAGCCAAGTAGGAGACTATGGCTACACCTTC
once	TRBV7-9	17	TRBD2	TRBJ2-5	CASSLGRPAGVQETQYF	TGTGCCAGCAGCTTAGGACGGCCTGCGGGGGTACAAGAGACCCAGTACTTC
NA	TRBV7-9	16	TRBD2	TRBJ2-3	CASSLASGGATDTQYF	TGTGCCAGCAGCTTAGCAAGCGGGGGGGCCACAGATACGCAGTATTTT
NA	TRBV6-4	12	TRBD1	TRBJ1-2	CASSDSDRGYTF	TGTGCCAGCAGTGACTCGGACAGGGGCTACACCTTC
NA	TRBV6-1	15	NA	TRBJ2-5	CATDPNRANQETQYF	TGTGCCACCGATCCCAACAGGGCAAACCAAGAGACCCAGTACTTC
once	TRBV5-1	15	TRBD1	TRBJ2-3	CASSLQGTGTDTQYF	TGCGCCAGCAGCCTACAGGGGACGGGCACAGATACGCAGTATTTT
NA	TRBV11-3	17	NA	TRBJ2-6	CASSLAPQDSGANVLTF	TGTGCCAGCAGCTTAGCCCCTCAGGACTCTGGGGCCAACGTCCTGACTTTC
NA	TRBV5-1	13	NA	TRBJ2-7	CATAPGLSYEQYF	TGCGCCACCGCCCCGGGACTTTCCTACGAGCAGTACTTC
NA	TRBV6-5	15	NA	TRBJ1-3	CASSSSRWTGNTIYF	TGTGCCAGCAGTTCCTCGAGGTGGACTGGAAACACCATATATTTT
once	TRBV6-5	15	NA	TRBJ2-7	CASSYSSRGSYEQYF	TGTGCCAGCAGTTACTCGAGTCGGGGCTCCTACGAGCAGTACTTC
NA	TRBV25-1	16	TRBD1	TRBJ1-1	CASSEWGTGSNTEAFF	TGTGCCAGCAGTGAATGGGGGACAGGATCGAACACTGAAGCTTTCTTT
NA	TRBV5-1	15	NA	TRBJ2-7	CASSLGGGLSYEQYF	TGCGCCAGCAGCCTGGGCGGAGGGCTGTCCTACGAGCAGTACTTC
few	TRBV27	16	TRBD1	TRBJ1-3	CASNSDRRHSGNTIYF	TGTGCCAGCAACTCGGACAGGCGACACTCTGGAAACACCATATATTTT
NA	TRBV27	15	TRBD1	TRBJ1-2	CASSLLGTVNYGYTF	TGTGCCAGCAGTTTACTGGGGACAGTTAACTATGGCTACACCTTC
NA	TRBV2	14	NA	TRBJ1-5	CASSGDYVVSPQHF	TGTGCCAGCAGTGGGGACTACGTCGTTTCGCCCCAGCATTTT
NA	TRBV6-5	14	TRBD1	TRBJ1-1	CASREGGWADEAFF	TGTGCCAGCAGGGAAGGGGGCTGGGCAGACGAAGCTTTCTTT
NA	TRBV2	17	TRBD1	TRBJ1-4	CASSELVRSRGREKLFF	TGTGCCAGCAGTGAATTAGTTCGCAGCAGGGGGCGTGAAAAACTGTTTTTT
NA	TRBV2	19	NA	TRBJ1-4	CASSEFFRVVRGSNEKLFF	TGTGCCAGCAGTGAATTTTTTCGGGTGGTTCGGGGATCAAATGAAAAACTGTTTTTT
NA	TRBV7-7	13	NA	TRBJ2-2	CASSLSAGGELFF	TGTGCCAGCAGCTTATCGGCGGGCGGGGAGCTGTTTTTT
NA	TRBV5-1	16	NA	TRBJ1-3	CASSPGGTISGNTIYF	TGCGCCAGCAGCCCCGGGGGGACGATCTCTGGAAACACCATATATTTT
once	TRBV10-3	14	NA	TRBJ1-5	CAIREGVGSQPQHF	TGTGCCATCAGGGAAGGGGTCGGGAGTCAGCCCCAGCATTTT